These 15 T cell receptor beta chains were all obtained from the same sample, sequenced in a study of pediatric ulcerative colitis. One to two pinch biopsies were taken from the rectum during colonoscopy. Profiling relied on immunoSEQ multiplex PCR, and the TCRdb table lists in-frame clones only, not all of them. The repertoire consists of about 36,000 clones, with around three quarters occurring once and the leading ten covering 0.74%. Sequenced input: gut tissue. The source is a boy aged 5 to 17 with moderate ulcerative colitis.

J is TRBJ2-7 and V is TRBV2, with a tentative D call TRBD1 (5 bases). Trimming shortened V by 8 bases and J by 2 bases, and 10 bases separated the two germline ends. The germline gives CDR1 SNHLY, CDR2 FYNNEI. The CDR3 runs 12 residues. Here the CDR3 reads CASGSGPYEQYF. In DNA form, the CDR3 reads TGTGCCAGCGGTTCAGGGCCCTACGAGCAGTACTTC. Together with reference TRBV2 and TRBJ2-7, the CDR3 gives the full variable domain: EPEVTQTPSHQVTQMGQEVILRCVPISNHLYFYWYRQILGQKVEFLVSFYNNEISEKSEIFDDQFSVERPDGSNFTLKIRSTKLEDSAMYFCASGSGPYEQYFGPGTRLTVT.

This chain connects TRBV6-6 to TRBJ2-1; 13 bases align to TRBD2. Germline CDR1 reads MNHNY; CDR2 reads SVGAGI (reference sequence). The CDR3 loop spans 13 amino acids. V was pared by 10 bases and J by 7 bases, with 4 bases of the junction left unmatched. For the CDR3, the DNA is TGTGCCACCGGGACTAGCGGGAATAATGAGCAGTTCTTC. This sequence encodes CATGTSGNNEQFF.

The CDR3 is CASSYSRRDHEQYF. CDR3 in DNA: TGTGCCAGCAGTTACTCCCGCAGGGACCACGAGCAGTACTTC. The rearrangement links TRBV6-5 to TRBJ2-7; either TRBD1 or TRBD2 may supply D (5 bases each). With 0 bases removed from V and 5 bases from J, the gap between germline ends came to 11 bases. CDR1 is MNHEY and CDR2 is SVGAGI in the germline V gene. The CDR3 runs 14 residues.

The rearrangement joins TRBV5-1 to TRBJ2-7; 9 positions agree with TRBD2. This CDR3 region has 14 residues. With V trimmed by 3 bases and J by 2 bases, 3 bases remained unmatched. Germline CDR1 and CDR2: SGHRS and YFSETQ. Here the CDR3 DNA reads TGCGCCAGCAGCTCAGCTAGCGGGGCCTACGAGCAGTACTTC. Translation gives CASSSASGAYEQYF.

The chain carries TRBV4-1 and TRBJ2-1, with a weak D call TRBD2 (7 bases). The germline CDR1 and CDR2 sequences are MGHRA and YSYEKL. CDR3 length equals 16 residues. Trimming pared 4 bases from V and 3 bases from J, leaving 16 bases between. The CDR3: CASSLGRGGRYNEQFF. DNA for the CDR3: TGCGCCAGCAGCCTGGGTAGGGGGGGACGCTACAATGAGCAGTTCTTC.

The chain couples TRBV6-5 to TRBJ2-7; 7 positions match TRBD2. The trim removed 2 bases at V and 3 bases at J, leaving 10 bases unmatched. This CDR3 is 16 amino acids long. Germline assignment: CDR1 MNHEY and CDR2 SVGAGI. CDR3: CASSYGAPGLNYEQYF. The CDR3 nucleotides read TGTGCCAGCAGTTACGGGGCCCCGGGACTAAACTACGAGCAGTACTTC.

V and J are TRBV25-1 and TRBJ1-1; weak D call: TRBD1 (6 bases). The V end was cut by 1 base, the J end by 5 bases, with 14 bases between. The germline V gene encodes CDR1 MGHDK and CDR2 SYGVNS. The CDR3 sequence is 15 residues long. CDR3 sequence (DNA): TGTGCCAGCAGTGAATCCGGGGGCGCGGGGACTGAAGCTTTCTTT. Amino acid sequence: CASSESGGAGTEAFF.

A word on this clone: This sample includes further DNA sequences coding for the same CDR3. The chain combines TRBV6-4 with TRBJ2-1; TRBD2 matches at 14 bases. CDR1 and CDR2 (germline): MRHNA, SNTAGT. V trimming: 0 bases; J trimming: 6 bases; junction bases outside the gene matches: 1. The CDR3 sequence is 16 residues long. CDR3 in amino acids: CASSDSGTSGSNEQFF. Written as DNA, the CDR3 is TGTGCCAGCAGTGACTCCGGGACTAGCGGGAGCAATGAGCAGTTCTTC.

This rearrangement joins TRBV6-1 to TRBJ1-6; D unclear. Germline CDR1 reads MNHNS; CDR2 reads SASEGT. This CDR3 is 15 amino acids long. The V end lost 7 bases, the J end lost 7 bases, and 17 bases lay between the germline ends. CDR3 in amino acids: CASTFGEWSNSPLHF. CDR3 DNA sequence: TGTGCCAGCACCTTCGGGGAGTGGAGCAATTCACCCCTCCACTTT.

The chain couples TRBV5-4 to TRBJ2-2; D unclear. V was pared by 1 base and J by 1 base, with 8 bases between. CDR3 length: 15 residues. Per germline, CDR1 SGHNT and CDR2 YYREEE (reference sequence). CDR3 sequence (DNA): TGTGCCAGCAGCTTGAACACTTTGAACACCGGGGAGCTGTTTTTT. This gives the protein CASSLNTLNTGELFF.

This clone was detected a few times. V is TRBV6-6 and J is TRBJ2-7; 10 nucleotides line up with TRBD2. V was pared by 2 bases and J by 3 bases, with 1 base of the junction left unmatched. The CDR3 contains 14 residues. Germline values: CDR1 MNHNY, CDR2 SVGAGI (reference sequence). The DNA for the CDR3 is TGTGCCAGCAGTTACGGGACTAGCGACTACGAGCAGTACTTC. Translated, it gives CASSYGTSDYEQYF.

This clone came up a few times. The genes are TRBV28 and TRBJ1-1; tentative D call: TRBD1 (6 bases). Trimming shortened V by 6 bases and J by 1 base, and 6 bases separated the two germline ends. Per the germline V gene, CDR1 is MDHEN and CDR2 is SYDVKM. This CDR3 comprises 12 residues. CDR3 bases: TGTGCCAGCAGGACAGGGAACACTGAAGCTTTCTTT. Protein: CASRTGNTEAFF.

This clone was counted once. The V call is TRBV5-6, the J call TRBJ2-1; TRBD2 aligns across 13 bases. The V and J ends lost 2 bases and 6 bases, in that order; junction bases with no gene match: 8. Germline V gene sequence: CDR1 SGHDT, CDR2 YYEEEE. The CDR3 runs to 17 residues. The CDR3 here is CASSLGILAGGGNEQFF. Written as DNA, the CDR3 is TGTGCCAGCAGCTTAGGGATACTAGCGGGAGGGGGCAATGAGCAGTTCTTC.

The chain carries TRBV25-1 and TRBJ1-2; no clear D gene. This CDR3 spans 13 amino acids. Per germline, CDR1 MGHDK and CDR2 SYGVNS. With 5 bases removed from V and 1 base from J, the gap between germline ends came to 8 bases. The DNA of the CDR3 is TGTGCCAGCAGTTGGTCCGATAACTATGGCTACACCTTC. Amino acid sequence: CASSWSDNYGYTF.

This clone was recorded only once. The V call is TRBV11-2, the J call TRBJ1-4; 10 bases are a match to TRBD1. Trimming removed 5 bases from V and 8 bases from J; junction bases left unmatched: 5. The V gene's germline CDR1 is SGHAT and CDR2 FQNNGV. There are 14 residues in the CDR3. The CDR3 DNA follows: TGTGCCAGCAGCCCGGACAGGGGGTTCGAAAAACTGTTTTTT. It is translated as CASSPDRGFEKLFF.